This T cell receptor (beta chain) was sequenced during a study of T cell repertoires in cytomegalovirus infection. The overall study: The public TCR beta signatures pointed to both CMV infection and matching HLA type. Study-level results: Across the ex vivo response, the dominant clonotypes were HLA-C-restricted CMV-specific TCR beta clonotypes. The cumulative frequency of public TCR beta families identified carriers of CMV plus the relevant HLA.

The V end was cut by 3 bases, the J end by 1 base, with 18 bases between. CDR1 and CDR2 (germline): LGHDT, YNNKEL (reference sequence). This CDR3 has 17 amino acids. The sample holds a few counts of this clonotype. Its antigen is as yet unknown. TCRdb used MiXCR to reprocess the reads, holding one entry per CDR3 protein. The table records approximately 500,000 distinct CDR3 sequences, approximately 16% of them present only once. This sequence joins TRBV3-1 and TRBJ1-1, with D perhaps TRBD1 (5 bases). The sample comprised CD8+ T cells from PBMCs. The sequence derives from a human donor in good health (CMV status not recorded). Some clones in this sample may be carry-over from other donors' samples. CDR3 in DNA: TGTGCCAGCAGCCAGCCCCCAGGGTGGGCGGAGAACACTGAAGCTTTCTTT. Encoded protein: CASSQPPGWAENTEAFF.